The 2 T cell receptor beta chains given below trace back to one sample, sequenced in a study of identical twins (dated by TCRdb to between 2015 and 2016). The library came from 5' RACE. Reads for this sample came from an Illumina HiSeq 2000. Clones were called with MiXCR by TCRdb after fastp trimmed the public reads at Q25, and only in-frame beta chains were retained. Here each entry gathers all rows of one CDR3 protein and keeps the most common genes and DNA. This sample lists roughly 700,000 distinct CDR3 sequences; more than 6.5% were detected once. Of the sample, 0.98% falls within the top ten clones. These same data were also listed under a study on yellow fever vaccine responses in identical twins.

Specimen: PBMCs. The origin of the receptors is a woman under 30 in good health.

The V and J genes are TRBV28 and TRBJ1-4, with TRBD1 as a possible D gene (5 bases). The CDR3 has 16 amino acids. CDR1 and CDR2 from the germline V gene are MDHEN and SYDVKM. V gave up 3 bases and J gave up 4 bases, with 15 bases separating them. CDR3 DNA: TGTGCCAGCAGTTTCTCTCGGGACGGCCATAATGAAAAACTGTTTTTT. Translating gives CASSFSRDGHNEKLFF.

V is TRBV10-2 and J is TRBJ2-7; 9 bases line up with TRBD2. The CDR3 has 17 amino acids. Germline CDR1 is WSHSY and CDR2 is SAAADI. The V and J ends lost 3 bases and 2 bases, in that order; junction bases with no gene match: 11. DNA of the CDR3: TGCGCCAGCAGTGATAGACTTAGACTAGCGGCGACCTACGAGCAGTACTTC. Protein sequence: CASSDRLRLAATYEQYF.